This T cell receptor beta chain is drawn from a study of blood T cell repertoires in COVID-19. This clone was observed once. The CDR3 runs 17 residues. Data came from immunoSEQ multiplex PCR; TCRdb stores just in-frame clones and leaves some out. The sample includes some 99,000 clones, 84% of them seen just once. The receptor was derived from a woman in her fifties or sixties with acute or convalescent COVID-19. The rearrangement links TRBV21-1 to TRBJ1-3; TRBD1 is the table's D call and was not checked against the DNA. TRBV21-1 is a known pseudogene. The sequenced sample consisted of peripheral blood. CDR3 loop: CASSKWTSRLVGNTIYF. Written as DNA, the CDR3 is TGTGCCAGCAGCAAATGGACATCTAGACTTGTGGGAAACACCATATATTTT.